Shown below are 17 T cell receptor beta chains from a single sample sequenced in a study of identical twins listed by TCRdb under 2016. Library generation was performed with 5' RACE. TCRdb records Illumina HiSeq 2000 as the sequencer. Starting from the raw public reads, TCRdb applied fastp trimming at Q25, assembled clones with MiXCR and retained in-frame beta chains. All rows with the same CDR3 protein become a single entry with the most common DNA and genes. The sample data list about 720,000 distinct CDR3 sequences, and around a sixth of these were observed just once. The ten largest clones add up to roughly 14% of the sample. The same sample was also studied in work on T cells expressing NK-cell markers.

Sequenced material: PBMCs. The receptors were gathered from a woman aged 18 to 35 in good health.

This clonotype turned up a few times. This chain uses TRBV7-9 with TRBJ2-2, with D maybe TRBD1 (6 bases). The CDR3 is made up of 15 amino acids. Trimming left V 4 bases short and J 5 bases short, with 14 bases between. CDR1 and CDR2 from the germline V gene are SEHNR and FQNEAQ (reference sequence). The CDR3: CASSSQGKRTGELFF. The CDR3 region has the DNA TGTGCCAGCAGCTCGCAGGGGAAAAGGACCGGGGAGCTGTTTTTT.

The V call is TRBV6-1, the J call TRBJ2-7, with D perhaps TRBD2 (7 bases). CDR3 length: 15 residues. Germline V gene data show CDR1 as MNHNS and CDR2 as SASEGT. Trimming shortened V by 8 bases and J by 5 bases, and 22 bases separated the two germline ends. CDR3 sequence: CASGGGRGFADEQYF. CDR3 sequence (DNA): TGTGCCAGCGGGGGGGGTAGGGGGTTCGCGGACGAGCAGTACTTC.

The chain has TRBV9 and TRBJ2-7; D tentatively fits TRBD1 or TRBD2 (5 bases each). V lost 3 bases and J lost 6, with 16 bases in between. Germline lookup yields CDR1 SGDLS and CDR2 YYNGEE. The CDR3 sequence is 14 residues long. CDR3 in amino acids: CASSGGTRFGEQYF. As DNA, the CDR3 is TGTGCCAGCAGCGGAGGGACGCGATTCGGCGAGCAGTACTTC.

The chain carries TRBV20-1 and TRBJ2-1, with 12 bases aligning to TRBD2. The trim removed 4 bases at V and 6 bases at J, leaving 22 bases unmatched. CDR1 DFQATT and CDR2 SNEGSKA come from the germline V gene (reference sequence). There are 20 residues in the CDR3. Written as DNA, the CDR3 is TGCAGTGCTACTTCACTAGCGGGGGGTTATACCTCCCCTACTCGCAATGAGCAGTTCTTC. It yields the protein CSATSLAGGYTSPTRNEQFF.

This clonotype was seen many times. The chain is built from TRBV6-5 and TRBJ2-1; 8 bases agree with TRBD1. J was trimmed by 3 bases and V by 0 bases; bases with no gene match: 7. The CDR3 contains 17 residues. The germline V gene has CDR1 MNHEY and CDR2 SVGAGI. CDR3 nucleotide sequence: TGTGCCAGCAGTTACTCAGGCCCAGGGGGCGTCTACAATGAGCAGTTCTTC. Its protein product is CASSYSGPGGVYNEQFF.

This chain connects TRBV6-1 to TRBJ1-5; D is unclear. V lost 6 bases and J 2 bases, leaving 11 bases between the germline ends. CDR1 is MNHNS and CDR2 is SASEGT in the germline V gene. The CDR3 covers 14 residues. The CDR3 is CASSHPQGNQPQHF. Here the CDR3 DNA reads TGTGCCAGCAGCCACCCCCAGGGCAATCAGCCCCAGCATTTT.

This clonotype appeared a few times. This CDR3 reads CASSPQRAGTDTQYF. Here the CDR3 DNA reads TGTGCCAGCAGTCCTCAGCGGGCGGGCACAGATACGCAGTATTTT. The V gene is TRBV6-1, the J gene TRBJ2-3; TRBD2 is a possible D gene (6 bases). The CDR3 extends over 15 amino acids. Per germline, CDR1 MNHNS and CDR2 SASEGT. V lost 5 bases and J 1 base, leaving 13 bases between the germline ends.

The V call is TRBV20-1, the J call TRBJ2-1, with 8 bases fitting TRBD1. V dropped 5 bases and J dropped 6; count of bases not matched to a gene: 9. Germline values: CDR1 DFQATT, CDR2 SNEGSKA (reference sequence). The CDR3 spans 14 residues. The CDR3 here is CSARDRLTTNEQFF. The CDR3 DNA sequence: TGCAGTGCTCGGGACAGGCTTACTACCAATGAGCAGTTCTTC.

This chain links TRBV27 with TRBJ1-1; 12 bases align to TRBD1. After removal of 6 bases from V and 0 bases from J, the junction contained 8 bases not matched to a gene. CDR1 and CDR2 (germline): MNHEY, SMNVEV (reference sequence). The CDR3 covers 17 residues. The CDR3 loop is CASSYRDRGPMNTEAFF. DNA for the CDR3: TGTGCCAGCAGCTATAGGGACAGGGGGCCCATGAACACTGAAGCTTTCTTT.

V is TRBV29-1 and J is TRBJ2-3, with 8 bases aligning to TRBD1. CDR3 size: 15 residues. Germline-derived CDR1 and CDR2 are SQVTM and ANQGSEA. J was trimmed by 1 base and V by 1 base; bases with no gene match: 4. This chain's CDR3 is CSVEGTGQGTDTQYF. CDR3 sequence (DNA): TGCAGCGTTGAAGGCACGGGACAGGGCACAGATACGCAGTATTTT.

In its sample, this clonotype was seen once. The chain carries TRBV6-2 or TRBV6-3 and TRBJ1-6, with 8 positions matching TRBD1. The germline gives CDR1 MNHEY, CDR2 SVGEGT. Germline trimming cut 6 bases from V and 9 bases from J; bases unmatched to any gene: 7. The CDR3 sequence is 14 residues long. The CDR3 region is CASSRTGQGSPLHF. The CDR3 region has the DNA TGTGCCAGCAGCCGGACAGGGCAAGGTTCACCCCTCCACTTT.

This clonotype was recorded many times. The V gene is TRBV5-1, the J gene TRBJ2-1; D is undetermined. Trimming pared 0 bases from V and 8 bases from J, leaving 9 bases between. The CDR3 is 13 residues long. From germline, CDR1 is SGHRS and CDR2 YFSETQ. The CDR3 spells CASSLGPSDEQFF. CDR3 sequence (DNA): TGCGCCAGCAGCTTGGGCCCCTCGGATGAGCAGTTCTTC.

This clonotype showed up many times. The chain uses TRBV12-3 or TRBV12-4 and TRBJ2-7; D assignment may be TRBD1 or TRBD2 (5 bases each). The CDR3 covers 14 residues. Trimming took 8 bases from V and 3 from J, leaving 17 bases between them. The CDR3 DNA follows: TGTGCCAGCCGACAGTCGGAGGATTTCTACGAGCAGTACTTC. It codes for CASRQSEDFYEQYF.

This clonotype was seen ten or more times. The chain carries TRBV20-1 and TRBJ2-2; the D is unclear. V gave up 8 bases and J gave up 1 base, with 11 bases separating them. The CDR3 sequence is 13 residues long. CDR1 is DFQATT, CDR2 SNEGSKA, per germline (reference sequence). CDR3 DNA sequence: TGCAGTCATCGGAGATGGAACACCGGGGAGCTGTTTTTT. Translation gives CSHRRWNTGELFF.

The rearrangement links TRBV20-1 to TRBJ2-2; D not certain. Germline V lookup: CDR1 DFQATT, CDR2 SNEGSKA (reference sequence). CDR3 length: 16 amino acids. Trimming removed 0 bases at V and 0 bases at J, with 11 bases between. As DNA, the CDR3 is TGCAGTGCTAGAGATTGGAGACTTGCGAACACCGGGGAGCTGTTTTTT. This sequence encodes CSARDWRLANTGELFF.

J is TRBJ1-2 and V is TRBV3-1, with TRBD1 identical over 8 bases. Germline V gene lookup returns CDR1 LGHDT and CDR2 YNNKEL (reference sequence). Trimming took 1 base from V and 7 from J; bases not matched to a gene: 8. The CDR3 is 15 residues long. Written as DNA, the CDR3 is TGTGCCAGCAGCCAAGTTACTCAGGGGGCGGGTGGCTACACCTTC. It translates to CASSQVTQGAGGYTF.

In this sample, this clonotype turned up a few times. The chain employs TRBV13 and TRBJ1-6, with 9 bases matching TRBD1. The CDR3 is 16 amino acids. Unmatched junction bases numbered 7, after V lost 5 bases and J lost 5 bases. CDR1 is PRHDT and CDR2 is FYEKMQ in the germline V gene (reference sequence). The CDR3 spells CASSQQQGADNSPLHF. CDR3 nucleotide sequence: TGTGCCAGCAGCCAGCAACAGGGGGCGGATAATTCACCCCTCCACTTT.